A single sample is the source of the 16 T cell receptor beta chains below, sequenced in a study of shared clonotypes between healthy human individuals. Only in-frame clones appear in the TCRdb table, and some are missing; sequencing was by immunoSEQ multiplex PCR. The data show approximately 2.5 million clones, roughly 93% seen once. Sequenced input: naive CD4+ T cells from PBMCs. Noted subset: CD45RA+ positively selected. Receptors were obtained from a man between 18 and 29 years old in good health. Some clones in this sample may be carry-over from other donors' samples.

The chain recombines TRBV27 with TRBJ2-1; 14 bases agree with TRBD2. This CDR3 region has 16 residues. Germline V gene data show CDR1 as MNHEY and CDR2 as SMNVEV (reference sequence). The V segment lost 4 bases and the J segment 7 bases; nucleotides outside the gene matches: 6. The CDR3, as DNA: TGTGCCAGCAGTTCGATCGGGACTAGCGGGAGAAATGAGCAGTTCTTC. Translation: CASSSIGTSGRNEQFF.

Notes on this clone: Other DNA sequences of this sample code for an identical CDR3. The gene calls are TRBV6-1 and TRBJ1-5; D gene ambiguous. Trimming took off 1 base at V and 7 bases at J, with 5 bases between the two ends. The germline CDR1 and CDR2 sequences are MNHNS and SASEGT. This CDR3 comprises 12 residues. CDR3 in amino acids: CASSEGGQPQHF. CDR3 nucleotides: TGTGCCAGCAGTGAAGGTGGCCAGCCCCAGCATTTT.

The gene calls are TRBV5-4 and TRBJ2-5; 7 nucleotides match TRBD2. J lost 4 bases, V lost 4 bases, and 13 bases had no gene match. The germline V gene has CDR1 SGHNT and CDR2 YYREEE (reference sequence). This CDR3 is 16 amino acids long. The CDR3 spells CASSARAGVQGETQYF. As DNA, the CDR3 is TGTGCCAGCAGCGCTCGGGCGGGAGTTCAAGGAGAGACCCAGTACTTC.

This clone was picked up a small number of times. V gene TRBV27 combines with J gene TRBJ1-2; 9 bases align to TRBD1. Germline CDR1 is MNHEY and CDR2 is SMNVEV (reference sequence). Losses at the gene ends were 5 bases for V and 6 bases for J; bases not matched to a gene: 4. The CDR3 is 13 residues long. CDR3 nucleotide sequence: TGTGCCAGCAGTCCCTGGACAGGGGATGGCTACACCTTC. Translation: CASSPWTGDGYTF.

This chain joins TRBV9 and TRBJ2-1, with a tentative D call TRBD2 (5 bases). Germline CDR1 reads SGDLS; CDR2 reads YYNGEE. Trimming removed 3 bases from V and 4 bases from J, with 11 bases in between. The CDR3 has 14 residues. CDR3 sequence (DNA): TGTGCCAGCAGCGCCCCTTGGACTTACAATGAGCAGTTCTTC. This codes for CASSAPWTYNEQFF.

V is TRBV7-3 and J is TRBJ1-3, with a possible D match to TRBD1 (5 bases). The CDR3 has 17 residues. Germline-derived CDR1 and CDR2 are SGHTA and FQGTGA. Trimming took off 2 bases at V and 2 bases at J, with 16 bases between the two ends. In DNA, the CDR3 is TGTGCCAGCAGCTTAGGGAGTGATGGGGGTCCTGGAAACACCATATATTTT. This sequence encodes CASSLGSDGGPGNTIYF.

This clone was recorded a few times. The identical CDR3 is also encoded by other nucleotide sequences in the sample. The V call is TRBV5-1, the J call TRBJ2-1; D remains ambiguous. There are 12 residues in the CDR3. The V end lost 0 bases, the J end lost 4 bases, and 2 bases lay between the germline ends. CDR1 and CDR2 (germline): SGHRS, YFSETQ. CDR3 coding DNA: TGCGCCAGCAGCTTGGAGTACAATGAGCAGTTCTTC. This gives the protein CASSLEYNEQFF.

The chain has TRBV7-8 and TRBJ2-7, with D uncertain. The germline V and J ends were trimmed by 5 bases and 5 bases, with 22 bases remaining between them. There are 16 residues in the CDR3. Germline V gene data show CDR1 as SGHVS and CDR2 as FQNEAQ. CDR3 protein: CASSPVSNQIWDEQYF. CDR3 bases: TGTGCCAGCAGCCCCGTTAGCAACCAGATTTGGGACGAGCAGTACTTC.

The gene calls are TRBV5-6 and TRBJ2-1, with D tentatively TRBD2 (6 bases). Trimming shortened V by 0 bases and J by 2 bases, and 12 bases separated the two germline ends. Per germline, CDR1 SGHDT and CDR2 YYEEEE. The length of the CDR3 is 16 residues. The CDR3 region has the DNA TGTGCCAGCAGCTTGGTGTTGGGGGGAGCCTACAATGAGCAGTTCTTC. Translation gives CASSLVLGGAYNEQFF.

As regards this clone: A junction end diverges from the germline sequence, so it may reflect a read error. The chain carries TRBV7-9 and TRBJ2-1, with D perhaps being TRBD1 or TRBD2 (6 bases each). Germline CDR1 and CDR2: SEHNR and FQNEAQ (reference sequence). The CDR3 sequence is 14 residues long. The CDR3 DNA is TGTGTCAGCAGCTTAACGGGGGCAGGCAATGAGCAGTTCTTC. Its protein product is CVSSLTGAGNEQFF.

The genes are TRBV28 and TRBJ1-2, with D uncertain. The CDR3 has 12 amino acids. In germline, CDR1 is MDHEN, CDR2 SYDVKM. Trimming took off 5 bases at V and 8 bases at J, with 12 bases between the two ends. The CDR3 reads CASSRKVGGYTF. The CDR3 DNA is TGTGCCAGCAGTCGAAAAGTGGGCGGCTACACCTTC.

This sequence joins TRBV11-2 and TRBJ2-5, with 12 bases that match TRBD2. The CDR3 consists of 16 residues. The germline V gene encodes CDR1 SGHAT and CDR2 FQNNGV. V was clipped by 9 bases and J by 3 bases; unmatched bases: 11. The CDR3 DNA reads as TGTGCCAGTATCCCCGGGGCTAGCGGGAGGGAAGAGACCCAGTACTTC. Protein product: CASIPGASGREETQYF.

As regards this clone: The sample carries other DNA sequences with the same CDR3. This chain connects TRBV7-3 to TRBJ2-3, with a weak D call TRBD2 (5 bases). Germline V CDR1 and CDR2: SGHTA, FQGTGA. Trimming left V 8 bases short and J 2 bases short, with 11 bases between. This CDR3 contains 13 residues. The CDR3 spells CASSPGYTDTQYF. The CDR3 DNA reads TGTGCCAGCTCACCGGGATACACAGATACGCAGTATTTT.

This rearrangement joins TRBV28 to TRBJ2-3, with TRBD1 identical over 8 bases. V lost 8 bases and J lost 2; bases outside the gene matches: 3. Germline loops: CDR1 MDHEN, CDR2 SYDVKM. The CDR3 contains 13 residues. For the CDR3, the DNA is TGTGCCAGCCTGGACAGGGCCACAGATACGCAGTATTTT. Translating it yields CASLDRATDTQYF.

Note on this clone: Other DNA sequences in the same sample also yield this CDR3. The chain is built from TRBV7-9 and TRBJ2-3; tentative D call: TRBD1 (5 bases). V dropped 2 bases and J dropped 5 bases, with 5 bases sitting between them. This CDR3 has 12 residues. From germline, CDR1 is SEHNR and CDR2 FQNEAQ (reference sequence). The CDR3 DNA follows: TGTGCCAGCAGCTTAACAGGAGATACGCAGTATTTT. Its protein product is CASSLTGDTQYF.

Only a few counts were recorded for this clone. V and J are TRBV5-4 and TRBJ1-1; D may be TRBD1 (5 bases). Per the germline V gene, CDR1 is SGHNT and CDR2 is YYREEE (reference sequence). The CDR3 sequence is 14 residues long. Between the trimmed V and J ends, which lost 3 bases and 1 base, there was a span of 10 bases. The CDR3 sequence: CASSWEGRNTEAFF. The DNA of the CDR3 is TGTGCCAGCAGCTGGGAGGGGAGGAACACTGAAGCTTTCTTT.